The entry below describes one TCR beta chain. A much bigger clone sits one base away, suggesting this may be a read error. The sample's time point: newly diagnosed GD, antithyroid drugs for less than 3 months. With RNA extracted from PBMCs as input, the TCR library was made. This entry belongs to a study of regulatory T cells in long-lasting Graves disease. Investigators prepared the TCR beta libraries by applying iRepertoire HTBI primers and Arm-PCR of CDR3 regions. TCRdb reprocessed the multiplex PCR reads via MiXCR and lists one record per CDR3 protein. The sample shows about 620,000 distinct CDR3 sequences, less than 20% of them seen only once. The CDR3 spans 16 residues. CDR1 and CDR2 (germline): MDHEN, SYDVKM. V gave up 4 bases and J gave up 6 bases, with 21 bases separating them. A further study also used this sample, focusing on T cells in Graves' hyperthyroidism and ophthalmopathy. That report adds: On the basis of clinical symptoms, serum thyroxine and TRAb, thyroid ultrasound and orbital computed tomography, diagnoses were made. The HTBI primer set drove a first-round RT-PCR of the TCR CDR3.

This receptor was identified in a woman aged 30 to 39 with Graves disease. The sequences come from peripheral blood mononuclear cells (PBMCs), collected at new diagnosis, from a patient treated with antithyroid drugs. This chain uses TRBV28 with TRBJ1-2, with no clear D. CDR3 sequence reads: CASSSPSPGALHGYTF. CDR3 bases: TGTGCCAGCAGTTCCCCTAGCCCGGGCGCGCTTCATGGCTACACCTTC.